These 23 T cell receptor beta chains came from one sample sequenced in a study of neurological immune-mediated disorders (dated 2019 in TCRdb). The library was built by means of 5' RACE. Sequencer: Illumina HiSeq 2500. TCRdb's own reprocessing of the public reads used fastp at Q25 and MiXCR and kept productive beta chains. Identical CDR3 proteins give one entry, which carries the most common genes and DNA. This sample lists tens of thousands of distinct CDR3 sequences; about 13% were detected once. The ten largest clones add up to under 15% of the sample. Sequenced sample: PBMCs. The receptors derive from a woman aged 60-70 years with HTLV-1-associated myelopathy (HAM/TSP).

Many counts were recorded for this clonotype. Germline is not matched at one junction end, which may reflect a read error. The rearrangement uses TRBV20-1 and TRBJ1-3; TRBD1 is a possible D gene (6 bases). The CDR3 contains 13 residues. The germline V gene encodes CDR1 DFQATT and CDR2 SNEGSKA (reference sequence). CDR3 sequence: CSASGGPGSTIYF. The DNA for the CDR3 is TGCAGTGCTAGCGGGGGCCCTGGAAGCACCATATATTTT.

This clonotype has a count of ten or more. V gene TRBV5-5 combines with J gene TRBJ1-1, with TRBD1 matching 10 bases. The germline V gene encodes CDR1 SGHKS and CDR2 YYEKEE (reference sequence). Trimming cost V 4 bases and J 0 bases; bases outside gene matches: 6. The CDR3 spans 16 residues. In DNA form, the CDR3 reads TGTGCCAGCAGCCGGCCGGGACAGGGGATGAACACTGAAGCTTTCTTT. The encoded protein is CASSRPGQGMNTEAFF.

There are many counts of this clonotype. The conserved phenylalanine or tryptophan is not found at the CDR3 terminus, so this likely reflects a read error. The CDR3 region has the DNA TGTGCCAGCAGCTTAACCGGATCTGACACTGAAGCTTTCTTA. It yields the protein CASSLTGSDTEAFL. The gene calls are TRBV5-5 and TRBJ1-1, with D unresolved. The CDR3 contains 14 residues. V was pared by 2 bases and J by 3 bases, with 11 bases between. CDR1 and CDR2 from the germline V gene are SGHKS and YYEKEE (reference sequence).

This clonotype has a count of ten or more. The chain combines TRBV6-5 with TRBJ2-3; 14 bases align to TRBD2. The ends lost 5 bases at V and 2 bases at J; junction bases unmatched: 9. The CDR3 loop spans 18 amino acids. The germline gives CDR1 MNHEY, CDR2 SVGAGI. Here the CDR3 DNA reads TGTGCCAGCAGTCCACTGGGGACTAGCGGGGGCCCCACAGATACGCAGTATTTT. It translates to CASSPLGTSGGPTDTQYF.

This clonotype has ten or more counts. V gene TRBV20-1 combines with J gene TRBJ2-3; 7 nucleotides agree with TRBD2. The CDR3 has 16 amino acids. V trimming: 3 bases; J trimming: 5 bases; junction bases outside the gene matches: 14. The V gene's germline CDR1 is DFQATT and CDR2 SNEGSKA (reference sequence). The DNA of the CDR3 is TGCAGTGCTAGTTCCAGGACTAGAGGGCGCGGAGATACGCAGTATTTT. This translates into CSASSRTRGRGDTQYF.

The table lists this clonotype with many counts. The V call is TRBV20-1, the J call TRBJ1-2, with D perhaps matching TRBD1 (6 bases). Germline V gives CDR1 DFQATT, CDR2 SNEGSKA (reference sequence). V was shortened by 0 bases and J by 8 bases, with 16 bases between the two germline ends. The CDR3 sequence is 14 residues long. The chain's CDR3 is CSARDPRGMGGYTF. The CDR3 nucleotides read TGCAGTGCTAGAGACCCCAGGGGCATGGGGGGCTACACCTTC.

The CDR3 bases are TGCAGCGTTGAGGGTTACAGGGAAGGGTCAACAGATACGCAGTATTTT. This sequence encodes CSVEGYREGSTDTQYF. The V and J genes are TRBV29-1 and TRBJ2-3, with a weak D call TRBD1 (6 bases). The germline CDR1 and CDR2 sequences are SQVTM and ANQGSEA. With 3 bases removed from V and 3 bases from J, the gap between germline ends came to 19 bases. The CDR3 covers 16 residues.

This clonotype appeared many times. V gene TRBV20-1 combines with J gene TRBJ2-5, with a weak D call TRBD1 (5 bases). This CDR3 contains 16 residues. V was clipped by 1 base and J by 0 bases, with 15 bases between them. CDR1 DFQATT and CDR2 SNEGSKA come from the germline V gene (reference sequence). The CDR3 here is CSARALNQGNQETQYF. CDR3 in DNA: TGCAGTGCTAGAGCCCTAAACCAGGGAAACCAAGAGACCCAGTACTTC.

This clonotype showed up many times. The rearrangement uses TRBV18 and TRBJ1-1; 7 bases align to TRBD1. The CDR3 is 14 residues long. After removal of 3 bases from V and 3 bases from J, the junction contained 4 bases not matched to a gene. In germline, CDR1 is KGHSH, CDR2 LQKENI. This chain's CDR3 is CASSPQGGDTEAFF. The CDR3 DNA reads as TGTGCCAGCTCACCCCAGGGGGGGGACACTGAAGCTTTCTTT.

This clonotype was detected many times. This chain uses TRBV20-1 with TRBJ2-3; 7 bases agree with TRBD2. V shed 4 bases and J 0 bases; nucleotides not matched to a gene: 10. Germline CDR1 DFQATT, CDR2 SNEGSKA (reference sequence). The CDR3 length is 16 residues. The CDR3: CSAINGGSPSTDTQYF. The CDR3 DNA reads TGCAGTGCTATCAACGGGGGGTCCCCTAGCACAGATACGCAGTATTTT.

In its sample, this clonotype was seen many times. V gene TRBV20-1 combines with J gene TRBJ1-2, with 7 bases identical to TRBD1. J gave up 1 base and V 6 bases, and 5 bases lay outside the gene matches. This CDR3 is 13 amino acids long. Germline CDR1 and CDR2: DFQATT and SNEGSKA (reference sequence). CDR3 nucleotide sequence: TGCAGTGCGGGGAGGGGGCTTAACTATGGCTACACCTTC. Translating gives CSAGRGLNYGYTF.

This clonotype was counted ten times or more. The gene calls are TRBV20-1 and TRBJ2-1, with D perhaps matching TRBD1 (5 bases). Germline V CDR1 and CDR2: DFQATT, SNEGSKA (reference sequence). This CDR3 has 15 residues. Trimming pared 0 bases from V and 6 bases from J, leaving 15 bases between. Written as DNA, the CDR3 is TGCAGTGCTAGAGATGTGGGGCAGACGTTCAATGAGCAGTTCTTC. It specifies CSARDVGQTFNEQFF.

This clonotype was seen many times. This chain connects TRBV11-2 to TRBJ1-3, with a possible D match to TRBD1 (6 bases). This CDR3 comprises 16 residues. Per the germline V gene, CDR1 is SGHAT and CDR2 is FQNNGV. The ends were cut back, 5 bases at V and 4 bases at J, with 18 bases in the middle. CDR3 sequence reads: CASSPWGGRGGNTIYF. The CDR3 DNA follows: TGTGCCAGCAGCCCTTGGGGGGGCCGAGGAGGAAACACCATATATTTT.

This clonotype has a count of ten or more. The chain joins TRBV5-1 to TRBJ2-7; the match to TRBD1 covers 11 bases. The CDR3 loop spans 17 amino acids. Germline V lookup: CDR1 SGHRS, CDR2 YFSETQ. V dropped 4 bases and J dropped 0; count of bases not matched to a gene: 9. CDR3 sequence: CASSRTDRGPSSYEQYF. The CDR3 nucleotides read TGCGCCAGCAGCCGAACGGACAGGGGGCCGAGCTCCTACGAGCAGTACTTC.

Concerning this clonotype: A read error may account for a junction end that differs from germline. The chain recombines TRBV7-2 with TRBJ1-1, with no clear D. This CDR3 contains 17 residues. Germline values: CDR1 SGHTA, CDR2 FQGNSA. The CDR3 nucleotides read TGTGTCAGCAGCTTAGCGTGGGGAGGTACCATGAACACTGAAGATTTCTTT. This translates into CVSSLAWGGTMNTEDFF.

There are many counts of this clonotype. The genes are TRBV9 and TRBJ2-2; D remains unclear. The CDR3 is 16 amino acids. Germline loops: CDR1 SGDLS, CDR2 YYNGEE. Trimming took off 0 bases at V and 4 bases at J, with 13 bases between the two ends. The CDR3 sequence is CASSVASGGVTGELFF. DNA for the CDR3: TGTGCCAGCAGCGTAGCCTCCGGTGGAGTCACCGGGGAGCTGTTTTTT.

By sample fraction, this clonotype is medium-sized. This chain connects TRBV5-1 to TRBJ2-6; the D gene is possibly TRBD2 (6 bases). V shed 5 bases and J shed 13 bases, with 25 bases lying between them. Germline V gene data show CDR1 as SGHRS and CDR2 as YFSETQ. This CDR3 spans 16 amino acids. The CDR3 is CASRRSGTLSSEVLTF. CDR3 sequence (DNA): TGCGCCAGCAGGCGGTCAGGGACTCTCAGCTCAGAGGTCCTGACTTTC.

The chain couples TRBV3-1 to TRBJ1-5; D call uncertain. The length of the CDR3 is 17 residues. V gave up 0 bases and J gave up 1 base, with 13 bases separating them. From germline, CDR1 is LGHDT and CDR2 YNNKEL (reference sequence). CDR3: CASSQDHGGQSNQPQHF. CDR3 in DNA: TGTGCCAGCAGCCAAGATCATGGAGGGCAAAGCAATCAGCCCCAGCATTTT.

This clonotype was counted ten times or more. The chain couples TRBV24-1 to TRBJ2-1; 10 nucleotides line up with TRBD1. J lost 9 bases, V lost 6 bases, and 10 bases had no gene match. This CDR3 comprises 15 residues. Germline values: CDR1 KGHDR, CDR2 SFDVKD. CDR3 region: CATSQTGTGVGEQFF. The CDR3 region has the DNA TGTGCCACCAGTCAGACCGGGACAGGGGTGGGTGAGCAGTTCTTC.

CDR3 coding DNA: TGTGCCAGCAGCTTCGACAGTGTACAGTACTTC. Its protein is CASSFDSVQYF. The chain recombines TRBV5-5 with TRBJ2-7, with D possibly matching TRBD1 (5 bases). In germline, CDR1 is SGHKS, CDR2 YYEKEE (reference sequence). V shed 2 bases and J shed 10 bases, with 10 bases lying between them. The CDR3 is 11 amino acids.

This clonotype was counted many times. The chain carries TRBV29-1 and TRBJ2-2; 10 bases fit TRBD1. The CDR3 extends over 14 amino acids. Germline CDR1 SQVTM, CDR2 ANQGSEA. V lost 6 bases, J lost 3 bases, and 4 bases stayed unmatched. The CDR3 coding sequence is TGCAGCGTGCGGACAGGGGGGGACACCGGGGAGCTGTTTTTT. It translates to CSVRTGGDTGELFF.

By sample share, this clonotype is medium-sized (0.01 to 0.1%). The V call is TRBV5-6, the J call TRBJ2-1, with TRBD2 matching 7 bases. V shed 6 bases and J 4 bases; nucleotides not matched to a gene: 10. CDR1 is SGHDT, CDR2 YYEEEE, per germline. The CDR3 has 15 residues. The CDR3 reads CASIWGGGGYNEQFF. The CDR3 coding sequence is TGTGCCAGCATCTGGGGAGGCGGGGGATACAATGAGCAGTTCTTC.

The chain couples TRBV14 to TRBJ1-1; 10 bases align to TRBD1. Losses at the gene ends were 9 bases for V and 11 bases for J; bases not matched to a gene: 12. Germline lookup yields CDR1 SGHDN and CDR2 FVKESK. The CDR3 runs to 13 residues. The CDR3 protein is CASIQSGTGAAFF. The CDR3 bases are TGTGCCAGTATCCAATCCGGGACAGGGGCCGCTTTCTTT. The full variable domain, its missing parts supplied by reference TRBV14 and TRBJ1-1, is EAGVTQFPSHSVIEKGQTVTLRCDPISGHDNLYWYRRVMGKEIKFLLHFVKESKQDESGMPNNRFLAERTGGTYSTLKVQPAELEDSGVYFCASIQSGTGAAFFGQGTRLTVV.